This T cell receptor (beta chain) originates from a study of blood T cell repertoires in COVID-19. Whole-study context: Researchers got acute and convalescent COVID-19 samples from the United States, Italy and Spain.

In the original analysis: Amplification from reference gene primers served as the basis for estimated nucleated cell counts. Sequencing was performed with immunoSEQ multiplex PCR; in TCRdb, only in-frame clones are kept and a portion is missing. V and J calls and clone size are given by that table; D and trimming were obtained from the DNA. There are 250,000 or so clones in the sample; under 90% occur only once, and just under 0.95% lies in the top ten. The length of the CDR3 is 16 residues. With 1 base clipped from V and 6 bases from J, the junction kept 9 bases outside the gene matches. Per the germline V gene, CDR1 is LGHDT and CDR2 is YNNKEL (reference sequence).

The V call is TRBV3-1 (or the pseudogene TRBV3-2), the J call TRBJ2-7; 10 bases agree with TRBD1. This TCR came from a woman aged 40-49 years who had recovered from COVID-19. Sequencing used peripheral blood. This CDR3 reads CASSQGSGDRGREQYF. CDR3 bases: TGTGCCAGCAGCCAAGGGAGCGGGGACAGGGGCCGCGAGCAGTACTTC.